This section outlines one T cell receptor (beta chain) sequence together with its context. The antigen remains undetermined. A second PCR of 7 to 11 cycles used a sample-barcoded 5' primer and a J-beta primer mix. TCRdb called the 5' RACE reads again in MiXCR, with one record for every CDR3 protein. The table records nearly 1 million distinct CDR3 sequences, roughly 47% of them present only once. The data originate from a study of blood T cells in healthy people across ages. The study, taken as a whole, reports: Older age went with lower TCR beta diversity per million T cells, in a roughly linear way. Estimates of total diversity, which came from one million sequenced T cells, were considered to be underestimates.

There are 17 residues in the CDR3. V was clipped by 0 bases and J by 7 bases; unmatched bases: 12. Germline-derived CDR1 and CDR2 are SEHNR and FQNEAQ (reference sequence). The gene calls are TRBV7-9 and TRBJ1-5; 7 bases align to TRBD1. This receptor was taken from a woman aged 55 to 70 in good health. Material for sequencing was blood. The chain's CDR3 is CASSLAMSPGGVQPQHF. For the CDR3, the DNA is TGTGCCAGCAGCTTAGCGATGTCCCCAGGGGGAGTCCAGCCCCAGCATTTT.